The clone carrying this T cell receptor (beta chain) was observed at least ten times. RNA transcripts gave rise to amplified TCR beta CDR3 regions. TCR CDR3 regions were first amplified by RT-PCR with HTBI primers. Each CDR3 protein is one row after TCRdb ran MiXCR on the multiplex PCR reads. The sample lists about 640,000 distinct CDR3 sequences; less than 25% were seen once. V was pared by 1 base and J by 2 bases, with 3 bases of the junction left unmatched. Germline-derived CDR1 and CDR2 are GTSNPN and SVGIG (reference sequence). CDR3 length: 14 residues. The data were taken from a study of T cells in Graves' hyperthyroidism and ophthalmopathy. Any patient presenting with uncontrolled infection, other autoimmune disease, pregnancy or lactation was left out. The diagnoses drew upon clinical symptoms, serum thyroxine and TRAb, thyroid ultrasound and orbital computed tomography. Over 9 ml of fresh peripheral blood supplied the PBMCs.

V is TRBV30 and J is TRBJ2-7, with 9 positions matching TRBD1. The clonotype comes from a man aged 25-45 years with Graves' ophthalmopathy. The sample consisted of blood. The CDR3 DNA sequence: TGTGCCTGGAGTGGACAGGGGGTCGCCTACGAGCAGTACTTC. The encoded protein is CAWSGQGVAYEQYF.